The clone carrying this T cell receptor (beta chain) has only a few counts. Its antigen is undetermined. Trimming took 8 bases from V and 4 from J, leaving 11 bases between them. CDR3 size: 12 residues. Germline lookup yields CDR1 MGHDK and CDR2 SYGVNS. All of the isolated RNA was reverse transcribed, so expressed TCRB transcripts were sequenced. Mean read depth for naive, central memory and regulatory T cell samples was 3 million to 4.5 million reads. Profiled with immunoSEQ multiplex PCR; TCRdb holds only in-frame clones, not every one. In the table there are some 410,000 clones, 11% of which are singletons. This specimen belongs to a study of beta chain features in type 1 diabetes. Findings and limits, study-wide: Whatever favoring of shorter templates PCR might show would apply equally to patients and controls.

Each sorted fraction was over 95% pure. The TCR comes from a woman younger than 30 in good health. The rearrangement uses TRBV25-1 and TRBJ1-2; tentative D call: TRBD1 (5 bases). Sequenced material: naive CD4+ T cells from blood. The CDR3 region is CASRRDPYGYTF. The CDR3 nucleotides read TGTGCCAGCCGACGGGACCCCTATGGCTACACCTTC.